The clone carrying this TCR beta chain occurred once. Its specificity is unknown. Per the authors' pipeline: What underpinned the distant-metastasis classifier for papillary thyroid cancer was the set of CDR3 differences across clinicopathological groups. Using MiXCR, TCRdb reanalyzed the PCR reads. The V and J calls shown here were made by TCRdb, not taken from the authors' results. The repertoire holds more than 15,000 clones, approximately 15% seen once, with roughly 20% in the top ten. This sample was taken from a study of metastatic and nonmetastatic thyroid tumors. The entire patient cohort was treatment-naive prior to thyroid surgery. Study observations and caveats: Malignant tumors reportedly showed significantly higher TCR beta diversity than benign nodules in both blood and tumor.

The CDR3 totals 15 residues. The junction had 10 bases not matched to a gene; V was cut back by 7 bases and J by 2 bases. CDR1 is SQVTM and CDR2 is ANQGSEA in the germline V gene. The V and J genes are TRBV29-1 and TRBJ2-5; 10 bases align to TRBD2. Material for sequencing was blood. The TCR originated in a male donor with papillary thyroid cancer or a benign thyroid nodule (not recorded which). Some clones in this sample may be carry-over from other donors' samples. The CDR3 loop is CSGGRLAGGQETQYF. CDR3 in DNA: TGCAGCGGGGGACGGTTAGCGGGAGGACAAGAGACCCAGTACTTC.